The rows below give T cell receptor beta chains drawn from one sample of a study of blood T cell repertoires in COVID-19. Assay used: immunoSEQ multiplex PCR; TCRdb lists only in-frame clones, some missing. The sample has about 120,000 clones; over 75% are singletons. Sequences were obtained from peripheral blood. These receptors originate from a woman between 65 and 79 years old with acute or convalescent COVID-19. Each CDR3 is given with its conserved first and last residue. The order of the fields is V gene, J gene, CDR3 protein.

v_gene: TRBV10-3; j_gene: TRBJ2-2; CDR3aa: CAISVNSAGELFF
v_gene: TRBV20-1; j_gene: TRBJ1-5; CDR3aa: CSASHSNQPQHF
v_gene: TRBV2; j_gene: TRBJ1-5; CDR3aa: CASRKDRGQFQPQHF
v_gene: TRBV5-1; j_gene: TRBJ1-5; CDR3aa: CASSLGQDQPQHF
v_gene: TRBV6-5; j_gene: TRBJ1-1; CDR3aa: CASTKGGAVNTEAFF
v_gene: TRBV10-3; j_gene: TRBJ1-1; CDR3aa: CAISESDNIGEAFF
v_gene: TRBV12-3/TRBV12-4; j_gene: TRBJ1-3; CDR3aa: CASNRGPGNTIYF
v_gene: TRBV7-8; j_gene: TRBJ2-7; CDR3aa: CASSQRTSGDHEQYF
v_gene: TRBV9; j_gene: TRBJ1-1; CDR3aa: CASSGEGGVKTEAFF
v_gene: TRBV4-3; j_gene: TRBJ1-5; CDR3aa: CAPPQLQGAGPQHF
v_gene: TRBV11-3; j_gene: TRBJ2-1; CDR3aa: CASSLIGGSSSYNEQFF
v_gene: TRBV6-5; j_gene: TRBJ1-1; CDR3aa: CASSPQGNTEAFF
v_gene: TRBV14; j_gene: TRBJ1-6; CDR3aa: CASSHTGTGKNSPLHF
v_gene: TRBV11-3; j_gene: TRBJ2-1; CDR3aa: CASSAGVLSYNEQFF
v_gene: TRBV15; j_gene: TRBJ2-5; CDR3aa: CATSRDPASGRALVAQYF
v_gene: TRBV7-2; j_gene: TRBJ1-6; CDR3aa: CASSAKTGFGITYNSPLHF
v_gene: TRBV24-1; j_gene: TRBJ2-3; CDR3aa: CATSEEGLAGGYPWGTQYF
v_gene: TRBV21-1; j_gene: TRBJ1-1; CDR3aa: CASSGQDRKNTEAFF
v_gene: TRBV24-1; j_gene: TRBJ2-1; CDR3aa: CATSDLPKFPLAGGSSYNEQFF
v_gene: TRBV6-5; j_gene: TRBJ2-1; CDR3aa: CASSLTSGGADNEQFF
v_gene: TRBV7-2; j_gene: TRBJ2-7; CDR3aa: CASSVGQGIAYEQYF
v_gene: TRBV9; j_gene: TRBJ1-6; CDR3aa: CASSKGQTTSYNSPLHF
v_gene: TRBV7-6; j_gene: TRBJ2-5; CDR3aa: CASSLTSGVQETQYF